Below are 20 T cell receptor beta chains sequenced from a single sample in a study of blood T cells in healthy people across ages. Then a second PCR, running about 6 to 12 cycles, was carried out with a sample-barcoded 5' primer and a J-beta primer mix. Via MiXCR, TCRdb re-called the 5' RACE reads, giving one row per CDR3 protein. The sample lists some 880,000 distinct CDR3 sequences; about 37% were seen once. The sequencing sample was made of blood. These receptors all stem from a man aged 18 to 30 in good health.

This clonotype was found a few times. The rearrangement uses TRBV11-2 and TRBJ1-2; D is unresolved. The CDR3 has 15 residues. Germline assignment: CDR1 SGHAT and CDR2 FQNNGV. V shed 0 bases and J shed 3 bases, with 11 bases lying between them. For the CDR3, the DNA is TGTGCCAGCAGCTTAGATCGGGTCGGATACTATGGCTACACCTTC. Translating it yields CASSLDRVGYYGYTF.

Here the CDR3 reads CASRPGQGNYGYTF. The CDR3 DNA reads as TGTGCCTCCCGACCGGGACAGGGTAACTATGGCTACACCTTC. This sequence joins TRBV2 and TRBJ1-2, with TRBD1 matching 9 bases. This CDR3 region has 14 residues. CDR1 is SNHLY and CDR2 is FYNNEI in the germline V gene. The trim removed 11 bases at V and 1 base at J, leaving 8 bases unmatched.

This clonotype was detected ten times or more. The chain carries TRBV5-1 and TRBJ2-3; D is ambiguous. Germline CDR1 SGHRS, CDR2 YFSETQ. V shed 1 base and J shed 5 bases, with 5 bases lying between them. The CDR3 consists of 12 residues. CDR3 in amino acids: CASSLFLDTQYF. The CDR3 DNA is TGCGCCAGCAGCTTGTTCTTAGATACGCAGTATTTT.

The chain joins TRBV10-3 to TRBJ1-1, with 11 bases identical to TRBD1. Germline CDR1 ENHRY, CDR2 SYGVKD. V dropped 3 bases and J dropped 4; count of bases not matched to a gene: 7. The CDR3 loop spans 16 amino acids. This CDR3 is CAISDFYGTGGTEAFF. The CDR3 DNA reads as TGTGCCATCAGTGATTTTTATGGGACAGGGGGCACTGAAGCTTTCTTT.

V is TRBV10-3 and J is TRBJ2-7, with D possibly TRBD1 on 5 matching bases. The J call is doubtful: the DNA matches TRBJ2-5 better. The germline gives CDR1 ENHRY, CDR2 SYGVKD. This CDR3 is built from 13 residues. The CDR3 DNA sequence: TGTGCCATCAGACCAGACAGTCAACAGACCCAGTACTTC. It is translated as CAIRPDSQQTQYF.

The chain combines TRBV3-1 with TRBJ2-7, with 9 nucleotides matching TRBD2. This CDR3 region has 16 residues. In germline, CDR1 is LGHDT, CDR2 YNNKEL (reference sequence). Germline trimming cut 3 bases from V and 0 bases from J; bases unmatched to any gene: 6. In DNA form, the CDR3 reads TGTGCCAGCAGCCAGGGAAGCGGGGGGCTCTCCTACGAGCAGTACTTC. This encodes CASSQGSGGLSYEQYF.

The V gene is TRBV2, the J gene TRBJ2-1; TRBD2 aligns across 8 bases. V shed 10 bases, J shed 4 bases, and the junction held 12 bases outside the gene matches. Germline-derived CDR1 and CDR2 are SNHLY and FYNNEI. The CDR3 spans 15 residues. This CDR3 reads CANPSRGGPYNEQFF. The CDR3 DNA sequence: TGTGCCAACCCGAGCCGGGGGGGCCCTTACAATGAGCAGTTCTTC.

In its sample, this clonotype was seen a few times. The rearrangement uses TRBV4-3 and TRBJ1-6; maybe TRBD1 (5 bases). This CDR3 contains 16 residues. Trimming pared 0 bases from V and 5 bases from J, leaving 11 bases between. Germline CDR1 reads LGHNA; CDR2 reads YSLEER. The CDR3 nucleotides read TGCGCCAGCAGCCAAGAGGCAGGGAGCAATAATTCACCCCTCCACTTT. Its protein is CASSQEAGSNNSPLHF.

This clonotype was observed a handful of times. This sequence joins TRBV5-8 and TRBJ1-5; D is uncertain. CDR1 is SGHTS, CDR2 YDEGEE, per germline. The V end was cut by 4 bases, the J end by 8 bases, with 13 bases between. The CDR3 is 13 amino acids. This CDR3 reads CASSGEVTEPQHF. CDR3 nucleotides: TGTGCCAGCAGCGGGGAGGTCACAGAGCCCCAGCATTTT.

This clonotype showed up just a few times. V and J are TRBV6-1 and TRBJ1-4, with D perhaps matching TRBD1 (6 bases). CDR3 length: 15 residues. V was cut by 5 bases and J by 0 bases, with 10 bases left in between. Germline V gene sequence: CDR1 MNHNS, CDR2 SASEGT. The CDR3 nucleotides read TGTGCCAGCAGTCGACAGGCCGCAACTAATGAAAAACTGTTTTTT. Its protein is CASSRQAATNEKLFF.

This chain uses TRBV6-6 with TRBJ1-1; TRBD1 is a possible D gene (6 bases). The germline V and J ends were trimmed by 2 bases and 3 bases, with 10 bases remaining between them. This CDR3 is 14 amino acids long. CDR1 is MNHNY, CDR2 SVGAGI, per germline (reference sequence). The chain's CDR3 is CASSYVGGDTEAFF. CDR3 nucleotide sequence: TGTGCCAGCAGTTACGTTGGGGGCGACACTGAAGCTTTCTTT.

For this clonotype: The junction departs from germline at one end; a sequencing error may be responsible. This chain links TRBV12-3 or TRBV12-4 with TRBJ1-5, with TRBD1 identical over 7 bases. The CDR3 loop spans 14 amino acids. CDR3 in DNA: TGTACCAGCAGACTGACAGGGATCAATCAGCCCCAGCATTTT. Its translation is CTSRLTGINQPQHF.

This clonotype was counted a few times. This chain joins TRBV4-3 and TRBJ1-1; the D gene is possibly TRBD1 (6 bases). With 4 bases removed from V and 4 bases from J, the gap between germline ends came to 19 bases. The CDR3 has 16 residues. The germline CDR1 and CDR2 sequences are LGHNA and YSLEER. This CDR3 reads CASSRRIRQGSTEAFF. The DNA of the CDR3 is TGCGCCAGCAGCCGAAGAATCCGTCAGGGGTCCACTGAAGCTTTCTTT.

The gene calls are TRBV20-1 and TRBJ1-2; D gene uncertain. Germline loops: CDR1 DFQATT, CDR2 SNEGSKA (reference sequence). This CDR3 is built from 14 residues. The chain's CDR3 is CLLGNRSRVDGYTF. CDR3 DNA: TGCTTGCTTGGCAATAGGAGCCGAGTGGATGGCTACACCTTC.

The count of this clonotype is one. This may come from a read error, since a much larger clone is one base off. The rearrangement uses TRBV12-3 or TRBV12-4 and TRBJ2-7; possibly TRBD2 for D (7 bases). The V end lost 4 bases, the J end lost 7 bases, and 20 bases lay between the germline ends. CDR3 length: 15 residues. The CDR3 DNA reads TGTGCCAGCAGTTCCGCGGGGGCCTCCTACAATGAGCAGTACTTC. It translates to CASSSAGASYNEQYF.

This clonotype was counted between two and nine times. CDR3 sequence: CASSELRTYSPLHF. CDR3 DNA: TGTGCCAGCAGTGAATTACGGACCTATTCACCCCTCCACTTT. The J gene is TRBJ1-6, the V gene TRBV25-1, with no clear D. Germline V gives CDR1 MGHDK, CDR2 SYGVNS. The CDR3 has 14 residues. With 1 base removed from V and 8 bases from J, the gap between germline ends came to 9 bases.

The V gene is TRBV20-1, the J gene TRBJ2-1; 12 positions agree with TRBD2. The trim removed 1 base at V and 2 bases at J, leaving 6 bases unmatched. The CDR3 runs to 17 residues. CDR1 and CDR2 from the germline V gene are DFQATT and SNEGSKA (reference sequence). The CDR3 DNA is TGCAGTGCTAGAGTTCTAGCGGGAGGGAGGACCTACAATGAGCAGTTCTTC. This encodes CSARVLAGGRTYNEQFF.

This clonotype was detected a few times. J is TRBJ2-7 and V is TRBV12-3 or TRBV12-4; TRBD1 aligns across 10 bases. This CDR3 is built from 14 residues. J gave up 3 bases and V 7 bases, and 6 bases lay outside the gene matches. In DNA, the CDR3 is TGTGCCAGCACACGACAGGGGGCGAACTACGAGCAGTACTTC. It codes for CASTRQGANYEQYF.

Remarks on this clonotype: One end of the junction is discordant with germline, which a read error may explain. This chain uses TRBV4-3 with TRBJ1-5, with a possible D match to TRBD1 (5 bases). CDR3 length equals 17 residues. From germline, CDR1 is LGHNA and CDR2 YSLEER. CDR3 in DNA: TGCACCAGCAGCCAAGATCGGGGACCGTATAGCAATCAGCCCCAGCATTTT. Translation: CTSSQDRGPYSNQPQHF.

This clonotype was seen more than once but under ten times. The genes are TRBV5-1 and TRBJ2-1; the D call may be TRBD1 or TRBD2 (5 bases each). The CDR3 is 13 residues long. V lost 4 bases to trimming and J lost 8 bases, with 13 bases between them. The germline V gene encodes CDR1 SGHRS and CDR2 YFSETQ. The CDR3 DNA sequence: TGCGCCAGCAGCGTGTTATTGGGACATGAGCAGTTCTTC. Its protein product is CASSVLLGHEQFF.